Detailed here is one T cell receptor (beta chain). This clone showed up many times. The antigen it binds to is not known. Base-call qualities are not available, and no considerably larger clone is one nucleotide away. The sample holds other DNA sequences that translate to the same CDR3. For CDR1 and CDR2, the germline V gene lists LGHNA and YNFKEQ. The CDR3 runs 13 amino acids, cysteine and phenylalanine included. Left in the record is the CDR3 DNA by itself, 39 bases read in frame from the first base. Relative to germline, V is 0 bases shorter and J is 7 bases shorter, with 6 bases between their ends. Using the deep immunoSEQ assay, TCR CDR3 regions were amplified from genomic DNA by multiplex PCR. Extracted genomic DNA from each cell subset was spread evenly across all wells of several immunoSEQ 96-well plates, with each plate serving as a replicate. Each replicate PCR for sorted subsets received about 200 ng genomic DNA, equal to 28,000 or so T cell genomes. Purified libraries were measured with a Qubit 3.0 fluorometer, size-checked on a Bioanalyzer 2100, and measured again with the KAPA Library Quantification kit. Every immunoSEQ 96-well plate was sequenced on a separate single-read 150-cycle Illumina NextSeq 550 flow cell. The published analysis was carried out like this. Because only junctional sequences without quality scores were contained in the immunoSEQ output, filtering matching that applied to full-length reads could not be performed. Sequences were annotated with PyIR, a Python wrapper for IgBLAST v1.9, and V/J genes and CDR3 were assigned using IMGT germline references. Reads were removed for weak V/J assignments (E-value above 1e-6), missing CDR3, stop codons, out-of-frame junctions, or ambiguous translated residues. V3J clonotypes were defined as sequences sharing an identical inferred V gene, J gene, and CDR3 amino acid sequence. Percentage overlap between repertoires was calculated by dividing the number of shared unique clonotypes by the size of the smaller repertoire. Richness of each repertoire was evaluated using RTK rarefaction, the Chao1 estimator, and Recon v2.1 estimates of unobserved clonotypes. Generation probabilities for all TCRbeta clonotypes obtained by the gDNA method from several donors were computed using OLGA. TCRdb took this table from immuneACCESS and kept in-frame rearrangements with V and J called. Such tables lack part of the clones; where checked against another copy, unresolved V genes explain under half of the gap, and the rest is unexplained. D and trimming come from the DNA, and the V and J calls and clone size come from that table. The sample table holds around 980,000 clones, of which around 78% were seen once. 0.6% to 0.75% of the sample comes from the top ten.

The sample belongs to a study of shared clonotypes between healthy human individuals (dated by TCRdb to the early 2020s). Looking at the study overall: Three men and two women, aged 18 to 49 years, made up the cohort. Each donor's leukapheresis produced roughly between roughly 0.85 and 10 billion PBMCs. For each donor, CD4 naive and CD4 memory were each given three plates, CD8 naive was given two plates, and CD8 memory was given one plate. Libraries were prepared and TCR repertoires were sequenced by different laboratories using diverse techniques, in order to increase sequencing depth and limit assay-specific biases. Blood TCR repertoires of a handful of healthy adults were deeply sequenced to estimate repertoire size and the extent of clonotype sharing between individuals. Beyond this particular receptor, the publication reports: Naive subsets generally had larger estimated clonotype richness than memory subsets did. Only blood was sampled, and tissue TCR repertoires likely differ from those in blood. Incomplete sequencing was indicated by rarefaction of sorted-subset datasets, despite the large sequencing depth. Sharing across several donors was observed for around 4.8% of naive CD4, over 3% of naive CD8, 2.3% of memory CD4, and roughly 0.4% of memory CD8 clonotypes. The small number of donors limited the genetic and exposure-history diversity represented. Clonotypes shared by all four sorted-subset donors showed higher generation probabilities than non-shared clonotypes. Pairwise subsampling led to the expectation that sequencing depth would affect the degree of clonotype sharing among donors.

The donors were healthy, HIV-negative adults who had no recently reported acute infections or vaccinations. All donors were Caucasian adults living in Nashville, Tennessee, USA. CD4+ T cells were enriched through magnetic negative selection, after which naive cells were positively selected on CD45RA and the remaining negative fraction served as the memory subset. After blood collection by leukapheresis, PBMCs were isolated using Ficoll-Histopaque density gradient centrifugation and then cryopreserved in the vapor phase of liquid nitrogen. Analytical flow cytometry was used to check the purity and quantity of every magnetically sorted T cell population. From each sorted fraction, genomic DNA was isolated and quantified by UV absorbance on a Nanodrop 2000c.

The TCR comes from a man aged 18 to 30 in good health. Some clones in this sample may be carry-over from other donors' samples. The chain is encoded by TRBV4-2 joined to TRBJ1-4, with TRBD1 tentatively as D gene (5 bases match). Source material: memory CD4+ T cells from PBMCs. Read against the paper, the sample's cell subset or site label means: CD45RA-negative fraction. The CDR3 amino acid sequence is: CASSQDQGEKLFF. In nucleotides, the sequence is TGTGCCAGCAGCCAAGACCAGGGTGAAAAACTGTTTTTT.